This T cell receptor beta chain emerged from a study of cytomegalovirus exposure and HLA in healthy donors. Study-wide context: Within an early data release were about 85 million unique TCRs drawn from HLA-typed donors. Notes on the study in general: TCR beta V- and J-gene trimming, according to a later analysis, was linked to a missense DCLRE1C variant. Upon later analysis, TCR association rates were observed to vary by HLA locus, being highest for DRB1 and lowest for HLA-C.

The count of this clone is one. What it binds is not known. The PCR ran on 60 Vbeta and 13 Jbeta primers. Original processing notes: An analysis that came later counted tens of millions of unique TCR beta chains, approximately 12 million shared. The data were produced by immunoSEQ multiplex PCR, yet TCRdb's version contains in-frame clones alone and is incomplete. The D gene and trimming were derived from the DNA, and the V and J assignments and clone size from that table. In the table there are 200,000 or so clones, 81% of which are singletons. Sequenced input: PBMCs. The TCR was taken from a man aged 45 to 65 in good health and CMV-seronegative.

CDR3 sequence reads: CASSPGEQPQHF. Written as DNA, the CDR3 is TGTGCCAGCAGTCCAGGGGAACAGCCCCAGCATTTT. This chain links TRBV16 with TRBJ1-5; D is perhaps TRBD1 (6 bases). V lost 6 bases and J lost 7, with 10 bases in between. This CDR3 has 12 amino acids. CDR1 and CDR2 from the germline V gene are KGHSY and FQNENV.